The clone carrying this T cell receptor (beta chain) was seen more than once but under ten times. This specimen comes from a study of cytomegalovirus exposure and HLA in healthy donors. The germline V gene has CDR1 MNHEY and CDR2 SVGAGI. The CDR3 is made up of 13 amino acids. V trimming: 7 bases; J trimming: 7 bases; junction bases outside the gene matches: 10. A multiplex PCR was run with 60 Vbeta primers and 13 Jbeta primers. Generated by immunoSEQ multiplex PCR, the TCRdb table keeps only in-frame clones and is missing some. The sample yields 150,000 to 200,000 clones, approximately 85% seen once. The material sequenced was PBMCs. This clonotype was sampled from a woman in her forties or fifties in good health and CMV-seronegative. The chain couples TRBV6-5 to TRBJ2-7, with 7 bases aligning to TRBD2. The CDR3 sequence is CASTARGVGEQYF. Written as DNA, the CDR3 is TGTGCCAGCACCGCCCGGGGGGTCGGGGAGCAGTACTTC.